These 10 T cell receptor beta chains originate from one sample sequenced in a study of blood T cells in healthy people across ages. Then a second PCR, running roughly 7 to 11 cycles, was carried out with a sample-barcoded 5' primer and a J-beta primer mix. Via MiXCR, TCRdb re-called the 5' RACE reads, giving one row per CDR3 protein. This table holds 550,000 to 750,000 distinct CDR3 sequences, under 25% found once. Specimen: blood. The receptor set was obtained from a man aged 70 or older in good health.

This clonotype has more than one count but fewer than ten. This chain joins TRBV13 and TRBJ2-7, with D possibly matching TRBD2 (6 bases). Looked up from germline, CDR1 is PRHDT and CDR2 is FYEKMQ (reference sequence). The CDR3 runs 13 residues. V lost 1 base, J lost 6 bases, and 10 bases lay in between. The CDR3 DNA follows: TGTGCCAGCAGCTTAGAGATCGGGGGCGAGCAGTACTTC. Amino acid sequence: CASSLEIGGEQYF.

In its sample, this clonotype was seen a few times. J is TRBJ2-2 and V is TRBV28; D is unresolved. The CDR3 covers 15 residues. V shed 6 bases and J shed 0 bases, with 11 bases lying between them. Germline loops: CDR1 MDHEN, CDR2 SYDVKM. The CDR3 region is CASSIPHPNTGELFF. The CDR3, as DNA: TGTGCCAGCAGCATTCCCCACCCGAACACCGGGGAGCTGTTTTTT. Using reference TRBV28 and TRBJ2-2 for the parts outside the CDR3, the full variable domain is DVKVTQSSRYLVKRTGEKVFLECVQDMDHENMFWYRQDPGLGLRLIYFSYDVKMKEKGDIPEGYSVSREKKERFSLILESASTNQTSMYLCASSIPHPNTGELFFGEGSRLTVL.

This sequence joins TRBV7-9 and TRBJ1-2; D might be TRBD1 (6 bases). Trimming left V 5 bases short and J 4 bases short, with 14 bases between. Germline V gene sequence: CDR1 SEHNR, CDR2 FQNEAQ (reference sequence). The CDR3 is 14 amino acids. CDR3 sequence (DNA): TGTGCCAGCAGCCCGGGACATATGACCTATGGCTACACCTTC. This gives the protein CASSPGHMTYGYTF.

The chain couples TRBV2 to TRBJ2-3, with D perhaps matching TRBD2 (5 bases). Germline loops: CDR1 SNHLY, CDR2 FYNNEI. CDR3 length: 12 residues. With 6 bases removed from V and 2 bases from J, the gap between germline ends came to 6 bases. The CDR3 loop reads CASSGDTDTQYF. For the CDR3, the DNA is TGTGCCAGCAGCGGGGACACAGATACGCAGTATTTT.

The gene calls are TRBV5-1 and TRBJ2-1; 11 bases agree with TRBD2. Germline V gives CDR1 SGHRS, CDR2 YFSETQ. The CDR3 covers 16 residues. V lost 4 bases, J lost 4 bases, and 7 bases stayed unmatched. The CDR3 spells CASSRIAGGDYNEQFF. The CDR3 DNA reads TGCGCCAGCAGCCGAATAGCGGGAGGGGATTACAATGAGCAGTTCTTC.

This sequence joins TRBV3-1 and TRBJ2-3; 14 bases fit TRBD2. Germline V CDR1 and CDR2: LGHDT, YNNKEL (reference sequence). Trimming cost V 1 base and J 14 bases; bases outside gene matches: 11. The CDR3 is 16 residues long. The CDR3 is CASSQGTGTSGSGGYF. In DNA form, the CDR3 reads TGTGCCAGCAGCCAAGGAACCGGGACTAGCGGGAGTGGTGGGTATTTT.

The sample holds a few counts of this clonotype. The chain joins TRBV25-1 to TRBJ1-1, with D tentatively TRBD1 (6 bases). Per the germline V gene, CDR1 is MGHDK and CDR2 is SYGVNS. The V gene lost 9 bases and the J gene lost 4 bases, with 9 bases spanning the gap. The CDR3 is 11 residues long. The CDR3 region is CASGGATEAFF. CDR3 DNA sequence: TGTGCCAGTGGGGGGGCCACTGAAGCTTTCTTT.

The chain is built from TRBV27 and TRBJ2-5; D not resolved. V lost 5 bases and J lost 7, with 11 bases in between. There are 12 residues in the CDR3. Germline V gene data show CDR1 as MNHEY and CDR2 as SMNVEV (reference sequence). The CDR3 DNA reads as TGTGCCAGCAGTCCCCCGGATTCGACCCAGTACTTC. This sequence encodes CASSPPDSTQYF.

The chain combines TRBV5-1 with TRBJ2-5; possible D gene TRBD1, 6 bases. The J call may not be correct, given that the DNA end is closer to TRBJ2-7. The germline V gene encodes CDR1 SGHRS and CDR2 YFSETQ. The CDR3 extends over 15 amino acids. As DNA, the CDR3 is TGCGCCAGCAGCTTGAGAGGGACAAATGCCTACGAGCAGTACTTC. Amino acid sequence: CASSLRGTNAYEQYF.

This clonotype was counted between two and nine times. The chain combines TRBV6-5 with TRBJ2-1, with 7 bases fitting TRBD1. CDR1 MNHEY and CDR2 SVGAGI come from the germline V gene. This CDR3 is built from 18 residues. V lost 3 bases to trimming and J lost 8 bases; unmatched junction nucleotides: 19. Here the CDR3 reads CASSYSSIRDSFLDEQFF. CDR3 in DNA: TGTGCCAGCAGTTATTCATCTATCCGGGACAGTTTTTTGGATGAGCAGTTCTTC.